The next 29 T cell receptor beta chains were all read from a single sample in a study of response to subunit inactivated influenza vaccine. One entry per CDR3 protein results from TCRdb running MiXCR on the RT-PCR reads. This table has hundreds of thousands of distinct CDR3 sequences, around a sixth appearing once. The sequencing here drew on PBMCs from blood, taken roughly 12 days after vaccination. The receptors shown here come from a man aged 50 to 60 who received an inactivated influenza vaccine.

V and J are TRBV15 and TRBJ1-1, with a weak D call TRBD1 (5 bases). The V end was cut by 0 bases, the J end by 4 bases, with 6 bases between. Germline V lookup: CDR1 LNHNV, CDR2 YYDKDF (reference sequence). The CDR3 loop spans 13 amino acids. As DNA, the CDR3 is TGTGCCACCAGCAGAGACCAGGGCACTGAAGCTTTCTTT. Residues: CATSRDQGTEAFF.

This clonotype was counted only a few times. The V gene is TRBV6-2 or TRBV6-3, the J gene TRBJ1-1, with D unclear. Germline lookup yields CDR1 MNHEY and CDR2 SVGEGT. V lost 5 bases, J lost 8 bases, and 18 bases lay in between. This CDR3 comprises 14 residues. The CDR3 region has the DNA TGTGCCAGCAGTACCACGCCTTCGGGATACGAAGCTTTCTTT. Translation: CASSTTPSGYEAFF.

The chain has TRBV4-1 and TRBJ2-1; D gene uncertain. The CDR3 runs to 15 residues. Germline values: CDR1 MGHRA, CDR2 YSYEKL. V was clipped by 4 bases and J by 9 bases, with 19 bases between them. The CDR3 DNA reads as TGCGCCAGCAGCCGAATCGGGTCTCCCTTCAGTGAGCAGTTCTTC. Protein product: CASSRIGSPFSEQFF.

The chain couples TRBV2 to TRBJ1-5, with TRBD1 as a possible D gene (5 bases). Per the germline V gene, CDR1 is SNHLY and CDR2 is FYNNEI. Trimming removed 5 bases from V and 0 bases from J, with 14 bases in between. The length of the CDR3 is 16 residues. Here the CDR3 reads CASSPLGPYSNQPQHF. The CDR3 DNA follows: TGTGCCAGCAGTCCCTTGGGACCTTATAGCAATCAGCCCCAGCATTTT.

The chain uses TRBV3-1 and TRBJ1-2; the match to TRBD1 covers 7 bases. CDR3 length equals 12 residues. Looked up from germline, CDR1 is LGHDT and CDR2 is YNNKEL (reference sequence). V was pared by 1 base and J by 13 bases, with 6 bases of the junction left unmatched. DNA for the CDR3: TGTGCCAGCAGCCAAGGGACAGGAGAGATCACCTTC. This translates into CASSQGTGEITF. The variable domain in full, with the rest retrieved from reference TRBV3-1 and TRBJ1-2, is DTAVSQTPKYLVTQMGNDKSIKCEQNLGHDTMYWYKQDSKKFLKIMFSYNNKELIINETVPNRFSPKSPDKAHLNLHINSLELGDSAVYFCASSQGTGEITFGSGTRLTVV.

The chain uses TRBV20-1 and TRBJ2-3; possible D gene TRBD1, 5 bases. CDR1 and CDR2 from the germline V gene are DFQATT and SNEGSKA (reference sequence). The CDR3 extends over 15 amino acids. The V gene lost 1 base and the J gene lost 0 bases, with 11 bases spanning the gap. CDR3 in amino acids: CSARGQTYSTDTQYF. The CDR3 nucleotides read TGCAGTGCTAGAGGACAGACCTATAGCACAGATACGCAGTATTTT.

The rearrangement links TRBV4-2 to TRBJ2-3, with D perhaps TRBD1 (6 bases). The V end was cut by 1 base, the J end by 2 bases, with 16 bases between. Germline lookup yields CDR1 LGHNA and CDR2 YNFKEQ. The CDR3 loop spans 17 amino acids. CDR3 DNA: TGTGCCAGCAGCCAAGGAATCCGAGACAGGTCCACAGATACGCAGTATTTT. Translated, it gives CASSQGIRDRSTDTQYF.

This clonotype was counted between two and nine times. This sequence joins TRBV10-3 and TRBJ2-3, with D unclear. With 5 bases removed from V and 0 bases from J, the gap between germline ends came to 15 bases. Germline V gene data show CDR1 as ENHRY and CDR2 as SYGVKD. This CDR3 spans 16 amino acids. The CDR3 here is CAISQGLGGSTDTQYF. The CDR3, as DNA: TGTGCCATCAGTCAAGGCCTGGGTGGGAGCACAGATACGCAGTATTTT.

Ten or more counts support this clonotype. The rearrangement joins TRBV4-3 to TRBJ2-7; 7 positions agree with TRBD2. CDR1 and CDR2 (germline): LGHNA, YSLEER. The CDR3 contains 15 residues. J gave up 4 bases and V 0 bases, and 6 bases lay outside the gene matches. The CDR3 sequence is CASSQEAVGGYEQYF. CDR3 sequence (DNA): TGCGCCAGCAGCCAAGAGGCGGTGGGGGGGTACGAGCAGTACTTC.

This clonotype was seen repeatedly, ten times or more. This chain joins TRBV14 and TRBJ2-1, with a possible D match to TRBD2 (5 bases). The CDR3 loop spans 13 amino acids. In germline, CDR1 is SGHDN, CDR2 FVKESK. Trimming removed 4 bases at V and 7 bases at J, with 11 bases between. The CDR3 here is CASSRGRRNEQFF. CDR3 sequence (DNA): TGTGCCAGCAGCCGCGGAAGGAGGAATGAGCAGTTCTTC.

This chain joins TRBV20-1 and TRBJ2-2; TRBD1 or TRBD2 may be the D gene (5 bases each). Germline values: CDR1 DFQATT, CDR2 SNEGSKA (reference sequence). The CDR3 consists of 16 residues. Trimming left V 3 bases short and J 4 bases short, with 18 bases between. In DNA, the CDR3 is TGCAGTGCTAGGGTGCCGGGGACGGAACTCACCGGGGAGCTGTTTTTT. This encodes CSARVPGTELTGELFF.

This clonotype was seen many times. V and J are TRBV20-1 and TRBJ2-1; the D is unclear. The CDR3 covers 15 residues. Germline lookup yields CDR1 DFQATT and CDR2 SNEGSKA (reference sequence). Trimming took off 0 bases at V and 6 bases at J, with 15 bases between the two ends. As DNA, the CDR3 is TGCAGTGCTAGAGATCGAAGGGAAGGTGGCAATGAGCAGTTCTTC. Amino acid sequence: CSARDRREGGNEQFF.

This CDR3 reads CASSQEQEAYYNEQFF. The CDR3 nucleotides are TGTGCCAGCAGCCAAGAACAGGAGGCCTACTACAATGAGCAGTTCTTC. V is TRBV4-2 and J is TRBJ2-1; the D gene could be TRBD1 or TRBD2 (5 bases each). CDR1 and CDR2 (germline): LGHNA, YNFKEQ. Trimming took off 0 bases at V and 3 bases at J, with 12 bases between the two ends. The CDR3 is 16 amino acids.

This clonotype was observed a few times. CDR3 in amino acids: CASSLSRTNYGYTF. In DNA, the CDR3 is TGTGCCAGCAGCTTGAGCCGGACTAACTATGGCTACACCTTC. The chain recombines TRBV5-5 with TRBJ1-2; D not resolved. Deletions cut 1 base from V and 0 bases from J, with 7 bases between. The germline V gene encodes CDR1 SGHKS and CDR2 YYEKEE (reference sequence). CDR3 length equals 14 residues.

This CDR3 reads CSARDRGSLGGYTF. DNA for the CDR3: TGCAGTGCTAGAGACAGGGGAAGCCTAGGTGGCTACACCTTC. V is TRBV20-1 and J is TRBJ1-2; D perhaps matches TRBD1 (6 bases). From germline, CDR1 is DFQATT and CDR2 SNEGSKA (reference sequence). This CDR3 contains 14 residues. V was cut by 0 bases and J by 7 bases, with 15 bases left in between.

The genes are TRBV2 and TRBJ2-7, with 8 nucleotides matching TRBD2. Germline V gene sequence: CDR1 SNHLY, CDR2 FYNNEI. This CDR3 region has 15 residues. V lost 2 bases and J lost 1; bases outside the gene matches: 4. CDR3 sequence: CASSEMSSGSYEQYF. The CDR3 DNA is TGTGCCAGCAGTGAAATGTCTAGCGGGTCCTACGAGCAGTACTTC.

This clonotype was counted between two and nine times. The chain recombines TRBV5-1 with TRBJ1-2; weak D call: TRBD1 (6 bases). The germline V gene has CDR1 SGHRS and CDR2 YFSETQ. With 1 base removed from V and 3 bases from J, the gap between germline ends came to 13 bases. The CDR3 runs 15 residues. CDR3 amino acids: CASSLFRGADYGYTF. As DNA, the CDR3 is TGCGCCAGCAGCTTGTTCCGGGGGGCGGACTATGGCTACACCTTC.

The J gene is TRBJ1-6, the V gene TRBV6-1, with D hard to call. Trimming pared 8 bases from V and 3 bases from J, leaving 14 bases between. This CDR3 has 15 amino acids. Per germline, CDR1 MNHNS and CDR2 SASEGT. The CDR3 sequence is CASQFRVNYNSPLHF. The CDR3 DNA reads as TGTGCCAGCCAATTTAGGGTGAACTATAATTCACCCCTCCACTTT.

This chain uses TRBV5-1 with TRBJ2-3; the D gene is possibly TRBD1 (6 bases). Trimming removed 2 bases from V and 3 bases from J, with 13 bases in between. CDR3 size: 15 residues. Germline CDR1 is SGHRS and CDR2 is YFSETQ. CDR3 nucleotide sequence: TGCGCCAGCAGCTTTGATGGACAGCGTACAGATACGCAGTATTTT. As protein: CASSFDGQRTDTQYF.

The rearrangement uses TRBV20-1 and TRBJ1-5, with no clear D. Trimming removed 0 bases at V and 7 bases at J, with 13 bases between. This CDR3 is 14 amino acids long. CDR1 DFQATT and CDR2 SNEGSKA come from the germline V gene (reference sequence). Here the CDR3 reads CSARDPGRYQPQHF. CDR3 coding DNA: TGCAGTGCTAGAGACCCGGGCCGTTACCAGCCCCAGCATTTT.

This chain connects TRBV12-3 or TRBV12-4 to TRBJ2-7; D is perhaps TRBD2 (6 bases). Trimming took 6 bases from V and 3 from J, leaving 12 bases between them. This CDR3 comprises 13 residues. In DNA, the CDR3 is TGTGCCAGCAGACCTGGCGGGGACTACGAGCAGTACTTC. Translation gives CASRPGGDYEQYF.

V is TRBV29-1 and J is TRBJ2-1; D is tentatively TRBD1 or TRBD2 (5 bases each). Germline V gene data show CDR1 as SQVTM and CDR2 as ANQGSEA. With 4 bases removed from V and 9 bases from J, the gap between germline ends came to 13 bases. The CDR3 is 12 amino acids. As DNA, the CDR3 is TGCAGCGTTGCGGGGCTCCCGGGTGAGCAGTTCTTC. Its translation: CSVAGLPGEQFF.

V gene TRBV10-3 combines with J gene TRBJ2-7; 7 bases are shared with TRBD1. The CDR3 is made up of 13 amino acids. Trimming took 7 bases from V and 3 from J; bases not matched to a gene: 6. Germline-derived CDR1 and CDR2 are ENHRY and SYGVKD. The CDR3: CAITNTGVYEQYF. The CDR3 region has the DNA TGTGCCATCACGAACACAGGGGTCTACGAGCAGTACTTC.

The rearrangement uses TRBV4-1 and TRBJ2-5, with D maybe TRBD2 (5 bases). Germline V lookup: CDR1 MGHRA, CDR2 YSYEKL. V dropped 0 bases and J dropped 5 bases, with 19 bases sitting between them. This CDR3 spans 17 amino acids. In DNA form, the CDR3 reads TGCGCCAGCAGCCAAGATAAGGCACTAGGGTCATTGGAGACCCAGTACTTC. As protein: CASSQDKALGSLETQYF.

This clonotype was observed at least ten times. V usage is TRBV7-8 and J usage is TRBJ1-5; D may be TRBD1 (6 bases). Germline V gene data show CDR1 as SGHVS and CDR2 as FQNEAQ. The CDR3 runs to 15 residues. Trimming pared 1 base from V and 5 bases from J, leaving 12 bases between. Written as DNA, the CDR3 is TGTGCCAGCAGCTTAGAGGGGGGATATTATCAGCCCCAGCATTTT. It specifies CASSLEGGYYQPQHF.

This clonotype was observed a few times. In DNA form, the CDR3 reads TGTGCCAGCACCCTAACGTTGAACACTGAAGCTTTCTTT. Translated, it gives CASTLTLNTEAFF. This chain uses TRBV6-1 with TRBJ1-1; D is uncertain. Trimming took 7 bases from V and 0 from J, leaving 9 bases between them. This CDR3 is built from 13 residues. The germline V gene has CDR1 MNHNS and CDR2 SASEGT.

This rearrangement joins TRBV6-1 to TRBJ2-5, with 11 positions matching TRBD2. The germline V gene has CDR1 MNHNS and CDR2 SASEGT. V trimming: 2 bases; J trimming: 1 base; junction bases outside the gene matches: 6. This CDR3 is 17 amino acids long. The chain's CDR3 is CASSEWLAGGPQETQYF. The CDR3 coding sequence is TGTGCCAGCAGTGAATGGCTAGCGGGGGGTCCCCAAGAGACCCAGTACTTC.

The chain has TRBV7-2 and TRBJ2-1; no reliable D call. The CDR3 totals 12 residues. V lost 2 bases to trimming and J lost 8 bases, with 7 bases between them. Germline CDR1 reads SGHTA; CDR2 reads FQGNSA. In DNA form, the CDR3 reads TGTGCCAGCAGCTTAATGGGATATGAGCAGTTCTTC. This sequence encodes CASSLMGYEQFF.

This clonotype was found many times. The chain combines TRBV12-3 or TRBV12-4 with TRBJ1-2; 9 nucleotides match TRBD1. CDR3 length: 14 amino acids. V trimming: 4 bases; J trimming: 8 bases; junction bases outside the gene matches: 8. The CDR3 sequence: CASSSRQGVGGYTF. The CDR3 DNA is TGTGCCAGCAGTTCCCGACAGGGGGTGGGAGGCTACACCTTC.